This T cell receptor (beta chain) was captured by sequencing in a study of blood T cell repertoires in COVID-19. Profiled with immunoSEQ multiplex PCR; TCRdb holds only in-frame clones, not every one. The profile shows 14,000 to 15,000 clones, approximately 83% of them singletons. This CDR3 spans 14 amino acids. V gave up 5 bases and J gave up 5 bases; unmatched junction bases: 4. The V gene's germline CDR1 is MNHEY and CDR2 SVGAGI. The source is a human donor in a cohort sampled during active COVID-19. The gene calls are TRBV6-5 and TRBJ1-2, with TRBD1 matching 11 bases. The sequencing input was peripheral blood. CDR3 loop: CASSRDRGYYGYTF. The CDR3 DNA sequence: TGTGCCAGCAGTAGGGACAGGGGGTATTATGGCTACACCTTC.